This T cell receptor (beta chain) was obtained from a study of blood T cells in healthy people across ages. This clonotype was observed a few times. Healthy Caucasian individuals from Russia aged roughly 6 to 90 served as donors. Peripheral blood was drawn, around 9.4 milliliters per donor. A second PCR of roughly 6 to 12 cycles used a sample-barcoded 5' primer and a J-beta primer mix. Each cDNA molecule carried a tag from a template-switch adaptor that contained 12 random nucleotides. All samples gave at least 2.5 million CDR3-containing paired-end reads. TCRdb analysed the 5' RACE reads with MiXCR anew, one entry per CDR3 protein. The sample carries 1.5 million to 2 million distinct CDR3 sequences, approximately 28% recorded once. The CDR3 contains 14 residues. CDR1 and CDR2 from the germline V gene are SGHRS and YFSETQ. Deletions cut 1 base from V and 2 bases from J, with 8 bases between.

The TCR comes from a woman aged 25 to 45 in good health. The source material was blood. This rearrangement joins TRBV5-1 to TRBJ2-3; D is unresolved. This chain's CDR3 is CASSLPSTTDTQYF. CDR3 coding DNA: TGCGCCAGCAGCTTGCCCTCCACCACAGATACGCAGTATTTT.